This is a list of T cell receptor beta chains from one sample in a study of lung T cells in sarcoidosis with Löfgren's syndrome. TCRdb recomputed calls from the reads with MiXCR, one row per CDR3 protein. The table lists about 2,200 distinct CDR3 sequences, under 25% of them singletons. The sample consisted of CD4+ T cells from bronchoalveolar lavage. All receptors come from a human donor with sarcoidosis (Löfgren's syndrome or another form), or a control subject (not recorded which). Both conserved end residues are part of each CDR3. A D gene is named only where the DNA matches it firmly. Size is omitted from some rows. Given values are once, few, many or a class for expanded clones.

CDR3 DNA: TGTGCCTGGACAGTACTCGGGACAGAAAATTCACCCCTCCACTTT
CDR3 protein: CAWTVLGTENSPLHF
D gene: TRBD1
CDR3 length: 15
clone size: medium-sized
J gene: TRBJ1-6
V gene: TRBV30

CDR3 DNA: TGTGCCAGTAGTATACCGCGGAATGAGCAGTTCTTC
CDR3 protein: CASSIPRNEQFF
D gene: .
CDR3 length: 12
clone size: medium-sized
J gene: TRBJ2-1
V gene: TRBV19

CDR3 DNA: TGTGCCAGCAGTCCTAGAGCGCGAGAAGAGACCCAGTACTTC
CDR3 protein: CASSPRAREETQYF
D gene: .
CDR3 length: 14
clone size: medium-sized
J gene: TRBJ2-5
V gene: TRBV12-3/TRBV12-4

CDR3 DNA: TGTGCCAGCAGCCCCCGGGACAGGGTAGACTCCTACGAGCAGTACTTC
CDR3 protein: CASSPRDRVDSYEQYF
D gene: TRBD1
CDR3 length: 16
clone size: medium-sized
J gene: TRBJ2-7
V gene: TRBV9

CDR3 DNA: TGCAGTGCACCGGGACTGCCAAATATTGTTTATGAGCAGTTCTTC
CDR3 protein: CSAPGLPNIVYEQFF
D gene: .
CDR3 length: 15
clone size: medium-sized
J gene: TRBJ2-1
V gene: TRBV20-1

CDR3 DNA: TGTGCCAGCAGATGGACAGGGGACGAGCAGTACTTC
CDR3 protein: CASRWTGDEQYF
D gene: TRBD1
CDR3 length: 12
clone size: many
J gene: TRBJ2-7
V gene: TRBV2

CDR3 DNA: TGCAGTGCTAGAGATGGGCCCGGGGAGCTGTTTTTT
CDR3 protein: CSARDGPGELFF
D gene: .
CDR3 length: 12
clone size: medium-sized
J gene: TRBJ2-2
V gene: TRBV20-1

CDR3 DNA: TGTGCCAGCAGCTTGTACAGGGGCCGCGTCAGCACAGATACGCAGTATTTT
CDR3 protein: CASSLYRGRVSTDTQYF
D gene: TRBD1
CDR3 length: 17
clone size: medium-sized
J gene: TRBJ2-3
V gene: TRBV7-9

CDR3 DNA: TGCAGCGTTGGTCCCGGGGGCCTGGCCAACGTCCTGACTTTC
CDR3 protein: CSVGPGGLANVLTF
D gene: .
CDR3 length: 14
clone size: .
J gene: TRBJ2-6
V gene: TRBV29-1

CDR3 DNA: TGTGCCAGCTCACAGGGTCCCGCCCGCGACACTGAAGCTTTCTTT
CDR3 protein: CASSQGPARDTEAFF
D gene: .
CDR3 length: 15
clone size: medium-sized
J gene: TRBJ1-1
V gene: TRBV18

CDR3 DNA: TGTGCCAGCAGTAGGTGGGGCAAAGTCTACGAGCAGTACTTC
CDR3 protein: CASSRWGKVYEQYF
D gene: .
CDR3 length: 14
clone size: medium-sized
J gene: TRBJ2-7
V gene: TRBV6-1

CDR3 DNA: TGTGCCAGCAGCTCCTTCCAGTACACCATATATTTT
CDR3 protein: CASSSFQYTIYF
D gene: .
CDR3 length: 12
clone size: large
J gene: TRBJ1-3
V gene: TRBV28

CDR3 DNA: TGCGCCAGCAGCTTGGAGTACCAAGAGACCCAGTACTTC
CDR3 protein: CASSLEYQETQYF
D gene: .
CDR3 length: 13
clone size: many
J gene: TRBJ2-5
V gene: TRBV5-1

CDR3 DNA: TGCAGTGCTCCCCATCGGGTGACTAGCGGAACCTACGAGCAGTACTTC
CDR3 protein: CSAPHRVTSGTYEQYF
D gene: TRBD2
CDR3 length: 16
clone size: medium-sized
J gene: TRBJ2-7
V gene: TRBV20-1

CDR3 DNA: TGTGCCAGCAGGATGGGACTAGCGGCAGATACGCAGTATTTT
CDR3 protein: CASRMGLAADTQYF
D gene: TRBD2
CDR3 length: 14
clone size: medium-sized
J gene: TRBJ2-3
V gene: TRBV12-3/TRBV12-4